The 29 T cell receptor beta chains below all came from one sample that was sequenced in a study of shared T cell receptors in the human thymus. Produced via immunoSEQ multiplex PCR; TCRdb's table is partial and in-frame only. This sample yields roughly 560,000 clones, of which around 78% are seen a single time; more than 0.01% belongs to the top ten. A further study also used this sample, focusing on human thymus T cells.

What was sequenced was thymocytes. The receptors derive from a boy under two years old with a congenital heart defect.

The rearrangement joins TRBV5-6 to TRBJ2-1, with 8 positions matching TRBD1. The CDR3 has 15 amino acids. Trimming took 1 base from V and 7 from J; bases not matched to a gene: 7. From germline, CDR1 is SGHDT and CDR2 YYEEEE. The CDR3 loop is CASSLRRTGRNEQFF. CDR3 sequence (DNA): TGTGCCAGCAGCTTGCGACGGACAGGGAGAAATGAGCAGTTCTTC.

This chain connects TRBV7-9 to TRBJ2-5; TRBD1 aligns across 8 bases. Trimming at V came to 8 bases and at J to 5 bases, leaving 13 bases not matched to a gene. The CDR3 totals 15 residues. Germline CDR1 SEHNR, CDR2 FQNEAQ (reference sequence). The CDR3 DNA reads TGTGCCAGCGCTAGGGGACTGACAGGGGCTGAGACCCAGTACTTC. Translated: CASARGLTGAETQYF.

The CDR3 spells CASSHPLSDTQYF. In DNA, the CDR3 is TGTGCCAGCAGCCACCCGCTATCAGATACGCAGTATTTT. The chain joins TRBV5-6 to TRBJ2-3; D is unclear. Looked up from germline, CDR1 is SGHDT and CDR2 is YYEEEE. V was trimmed by 4 bases and J by 4 bases, leaving 10 bases between them. This CDR3 has 13 residues.

This clone was detected a few times. The J gene is TRBJ1-4, the V gene TRBV30; 8 nucleotides agree with TRBD1. The CDR3 totals 16 residues. Germline V gene lookup returns CDR1 GTSNPN and CDR2 SVGIG (reference sequence). CDR3 coding DNA: TGTGTTGCCTTAGGGACAGGTCTTCGGCAGCGTGAAAAACTGTTTTTT. This encodes CVALGTGLRQREKLFF.

This chain connects TRBV27 to TRBJ1-3; unclear D gene. V gave up 5 bases and J gave up 4 bases, with 12 bases separating them. Germline CDR1 is MNHEY and CDR2 is SMNVEV (reference sequence). The CDR3 sequence is 14 residues long. CDR3 loop: CASSPQRGGNTIYF. CDR3 DNA: TGTGCCAGCAGTCCCCAAAGAGGGGGAAACACCATATATTTT.

The rearrangement uses TRBV29-1 and TRBJ1-1; 7 bases are shared with TRBD1. Germline V gene lookup returns CDR1 SQVTM and CDR2 ANQGSEA. The CDR3 spans 14 residues. V gave up 7 bases and J gave up 1 base; unmatched junction bases: 9. CDR3 residues: CSAPTGRENTEAFF. Written as DNA, the CDR3 is TGCAGCGCCCCGACAGGGCGGGAGAACACTGAAGCTTTCTTT.

This clone was seen a single time. V is TRBV28 and J is TRBJ2-3, with 11 bases matching TRBD2. This CDR3 spans 18 amino acids. Germline lookup yields CDR1 MDHEN and CDR2 SYDVKM. Trimming cost V 6 bases and J 4 bases; bases outside gene matches: 15. CDR3 sequence reads: CASSPGWGSGRAPDTQYF. The CDR3 DNA reads TGTGCCAGCAGCCCGGGATGGGGTAGCGGGAGGGCCCCAGATACGCAGTATTTT.

This clone is a singleton in its sample. The V gene is TRBV30, the J gene TRBJ2-7; 7 bases fit TRBD2. CDR1 is GTSNPN and CDR2 is SVGIG in the germline V gene (reference sequence). Germline trimming cut 0 bases from V and 6 bases from J; bases unmatched to any gene: 11. The CDR3 is made up of 15 amino acids. Here the CDR3 DNA reads TGTGCCTGGAGTGTACCGGCGGGAGCTCCTCTCGAGCAGTACTTC. Protein product: CAWSVPAGAPLEQYF.

This chain links TRBV21-1 with TRBJ2-1; the table gives TRBD2 as D, unverified against the DNA. TRBV21-1 is deemed a pseudogene. The CDR3 covers 12 residues. CDR3 coding DNA: TGTGCCAGTACTCCGCTCCACAATGAGCAGTTCTTC. Translated: CASTPLHNEQFF.

The chain employs TRBV6-5 and TRBJ1-1, with D possibly TRBD1 on 5 matching bases. The germline V and J ends were trimmed by 6 bases and 6 bases, with 11 bases remaining between them. The CDR3 is 12 amino acids. Germline V gene sequence: CDR1 MNHEY, CDR2 SVGAGI. CDR3 DNA sequence: TGTGCCAGCAGCCCAGCGGGGGCTGAAGCTTTCTTT. Encoded protein: CASSPAGAEAFF.

The chain carries TRBV29-1 and TRBJ2-3, with TRBD2 as a possible D gene (6 bases). CDR1 and CDR2 (germline): SQVTM, ANQGSEA. This CDR3 is 12 amino acids long. Trimming cost V 5 bases and J 6 bases, with 12 bases left between them. CDR3 DNA: TGCAGCGTTTCCCGGGACTGGGATACGCAGTATTTT. Protein product: CSVSRDWDTQYF.

The chain links TRBV28 to TRBJ1-4; 8 nucleotides match TRBD1. The CDR3 sequence is 13 residues long. Germline values: CDR1 MDHEN, CDR2 SYDVKM. V lost 8 bases, J lost 6 bases, and 5 bases stayed unmatched. CDR3 loop: CASVQGEDEKLFF. CDR3 sequence (DNA): TGTGCCAGCGTACAGGGGGAAGATGAAAAACTGTTTTTT. Using reference TRBV28 and TRBJ1-4 for the parts outside the CDR3, the full variable domain is DVKVTQSSRYLVKRTGEKVFLECVQDMDHENMFWYRQDPGLGLRLIYFSYDVKMKEKGDIPEGYSVSREKKERFSLILESASTNQTSMYLCASVQGEDEKLFFGSGTQLSVL.

This sequence joins TRBV7-2 and TRBJ1-2, with 7 bases identical to TRBD1. Germline V gene lookup returns CDR1 SGHTA and CDR2 FQGNSA. This CDR3 contains 12 residues. The trim removed 5 bases at V and 6 bases at J, leaving 3 bases unmatched. For the CDR3, the DNA is TGTGCCAGCAGCAAGACAGGGAATGGCTACACCTTC. The encoded protein is CASSKTGNGYTF.

J is TRBJ2-4 and V is TRBV27, with 7 bases matching TRBD1. Germline CDR1 reads MNHEY; CDR2 reads SMNVEV (reference sequence). The CDR3 has 17 amino acids. V lost 3 bases, J lost 0 bases, and 8 bases stayed unmatched. CDR3 sequence: CASSFAWTGLAKNIQYF. Here the CDR3 DNA reads TGTGCCAGCAGTTTTGCATGGACAGGCCTAGCCAAAAACATTCAGTACTTC.

Only one count was recorded for this clone. This chain uses TRBV15 with TRBJ2-7, with D tentatively TRBD1 (6 bases). The germline CDR1 and CDR2 sequences are LNHNV and YYDKDF (reference sequence). The CDR3 sequence is 15 residues long. V lost 0 bases and J 5 bases, leaving 14 bases between the germline ends. The CDR3 DNA is TGTGCCACCAGCAGAGATCAGGGGCTCGGGAACGAGCAGTACTTC. Amino acids: CATSRDQGLGNEQYF. Combining the CDR3 with reference TRBV15 and TRBJ2-7 gives the whole variable domain DAMVIQNPRYQVTQFGKPVTLSCSQTLNHNVMYWYQQKSSQAPKLLFHYYDKDFNNEADTPDNFQSRRPNTSFCFLDIRSPGLGDTAMYLCATSRDQGLGNEQYFGPGTRLTVT.

This clone has a single count. This chain links TRBV25-1 with TRBJ2-7; D perhaps matches TRBD1 (6 bases). Germline V gene sequence: CDR1 MGHDK, CDR2 SYGVNS. V lost 2 bases and J lost 3, with 17 bases in between. This CDR3 has 16 amino acids. CDR3 in amino acids: CASSEHQGKGYYEQYF. The CDR3 bases are TGTGCCAGCAGTGAACATCAGGGGAAAGGGTACTACGAGCAGTACTTC.

The chain joins TRBV4-3 to TRBJ2-2; TRBD1 aligns across 9 bases. The germline CDR1 and CDR2 sequences are LGHNA and YSLEER. The CDR3 extends over 17 amino acids. Trimming at V came to 0 bases and at J to 5 bases, leaving 7 bases not matched to a gene. The DNA for the CDR3 is TGCGCCAGCAGCCAAGACAGGGAACAGGGGGCGACCGGGGAGCTGTTTTTT. Its translation is CASSQDREQGATGELFF.

The chain uses TRBV14 and TRBJ1-1; 7 nucleotides match TRBD1. This CDR3 comprises 13 residues. The ends lost 4 bases at V and 6 bases at J; junction bases unmatched: 5. Germline values: CDR1 SGHDN, CDR2 FVKESK. Written as DNA, the CDR3 is TGTGCCAGCAGCCCAAAGGGGGCCGCTGAAGCTTTCTTT. Translating gives CASSPKGAAEAFF. Using reference TRBV14 and TRBJ1-1 for the parts outside the CDR3, the full variable domain is EAGVTQFPSHSVIEKGQTVTLRCDPISGHDNLYWYRRVMGKEIKFLLHFVKESKQDESGMPNNRFLAERTGGTYSTLKVQPAELEDSGVYFCASSPKGAAEAFFGQGTRLTVV.

This clone showed up just a few times. The CDR3 DNA reads as TGCGCCAGCAGCCCTCCCCAGCGGGAGAAGGGGACTCGAGAGACCCAGTACTTC. Translating it yields CASSPPQREKGTRETQYF. The chain recombines TRBV5-1 with TRBJ2-5, with TRBD2 matching 8 bases. Germline lookup yields CDR1 SGHRS and CDR2 YFSETQ. Losses at the gene ends were 4 bases for V and 4 bases for J; bases not matched to a gene: 18. The CDR3 totals 18 residues.

The CDR3 DNA reads as TGTGCCAGCACCTCAGGGGGCGCGGGCAAAAACATTCAGTACTTC. This gives the protein CASTSGGAGKNIQYF. This chain connects TRBV28 to TRBJ2-4; TRBD1 aligns across 8 bases. Losses at the gene ends were 7 bases for V and 3 bases for J; bases not matched to a gene: 8. The CDR3 is 15 residues long. Germline lookup yields CDR1 MDHEN and CDR2 SYDVKM.

This clone was found once. The gene calls are TRBV5-5 and TRBJ1-2; D gene uncertain. The length of the CDR3 is 16 residues. In germline, CDR1 is SGHKS, CDR2 YYEKEE (reference sequence). V was cut by 0 bases and J by 4 bases, with 16 bases left in between. CDR3 sequence (DNA): TGTGCCAGCAGCTTGGGGCAGGTGACCGATAGCTATGGCTACACCTTC. Translating it yields CASSLGQVTDSYGYTF.

The table lists this clone with a count of one. This chain links TRBV19 with TRBJ1-1; no clear D gene. The CDR3 consists of 18 residues. V lost 0 bases to trimming and J lost 1 base, with 18 bases between them. Germline V gives CDR1 LNHDA, CDR2 SQIVND (reference sequence). CDR3 region: CASSIDREPLHSNTEAFF. The CDR3 DNA follows: TGTGCCAGTAGTATAGATCGGGAGCCCCTCCACTCGAACACTGAAGCTTTCTTT.

The chain has TRBV5-4 and TRBJ2-5; 12 bases are shared with TRBD1. The CDR3 runs 16 residues. J lost 5 bases, V lost 0 bases, and 5 bases had no gene match. Germline values: CDR1 SGHNT, CDR2 YYREEE (reference sequence). DNA of the CDR3: TGTGCCAGCAGCTTGGCGGGACAGGGGGCGCCGGAGACCCAGTACTTC. It encodes CASSLAGQGAPETQYF.

This clone has just a few counts. The gene calls are TRBV15 and TRBJ2-1; 9 bases line up with TRBD2. The CDR3 runs to 17 residues. CDR1 and CDR2 (germline): LNHNV, YYDKDF (reference sequence). V lost 1 base to trimming and J lost 3 bases; unmatched junction nucleotides: 7. The CDR3 DNA is TGTGCCACCAGCAGAGGCTGGGGACTAGCCATCTACAATGAGCAGTTCTTC. This codes for CATSRGWGLAIYNEQFF.

The V call is TRBV30, the J call TRBJ1-2; possible D gene TRBD1, 6 bases. Germline CDR1 GTSNPN, CDR2 SVGIG (reference sequence). V lost 0 bases to trimming and J lost 4 bases, with 21 bases between them. There are 17 residues in the CDR3. The CDR3 bases are TGTGCCTGGAGTGTCAAAAATGGGGCAGCCAGGGGCTATGGCTACACCTTC. As protein: CAWSVKNGAARGYGYTF.

V gene TRBV27 combines with J gene TRBJ2-7; no clear D. Per the germline V gene, CDR1 is MNHEY and CDR2 is SMNVEV (reference sequence). V dropped 7 bases and J dropped 6 bases, with 10 bases sitting between them. This CDR3 contains 11 residues. This CDR3 reads CASILGREQYF. The DNA for the CDR3 is TGTGCCAGCATCCTGGGCCGCGAGCAGTACTTC.

The count of this clone is one. The chain employs TRBV9 and TRBJ2-7; 13 bases agree with TRBD2. The CDR3 sequence is 23 residues long. V lost 2 bases to trimming and J lost 0 bases; unmatched junction nucleotides: 23. CDR1 is SGDLS, CDR2 YYNGEE, per germline. CDR3 bases: TGTGCCAGCAGCGTGGAGACCGGACTAGCGGGAGCCGGGTCCCTAGAAACCTCCTACGAGCAGTACTTC. Protein sequence: CASSVETGLAGAGSLETSYEQYF.

This sequence joins TRBV4-3 and TRBJ2-1; TRBD2 matches at 12 bases. Looked up from germline, CDR1 is LGHNA and CDR2 is YSLEER. This CDR3 comprises 18 residues. Trimming cost V 0 bases and J 7 bases; bases outside gene matches: 10. The CDR3 is CASSQDPPPSGRVNEQFF. CDR3 DNA sequence: TGCGCCAGCAGCCAAGACCCCCCCCCTAGCGGGAGGGTGAATGAGCAGTTCTTC.

The chain links TRBV4-3 to TRBJ1-2; maybe TRBD1 (6 bases). Trimming pared 1 base from V and 6 bases from J, leaving 15 bases between. The CDR3 totals 15 residues. Germline lookup yields CDR1 LGHNA and CDR2 YSLEER. CDR3 DNA sequence: TGCGCCAGCAGCCAAGGGACCCCCCACAGGGATGGCTACACCTTC. Its translation: CASSQGTPHRDGYTF.